This is a list of T cell receptor beta chains from one sample in a study of control samples from healthy donors and cancer patients. Method: immunoSEQ multiplex PCR; TCRdb's copy keeps in-frame clones and lacks some. Among approximately 160,000 clones listed, 75% to 95% were seen once. The sample consisted of blood. The receptor set was obtained from a woman aged 40 to 50 in good health. The CDR3 runs from the conserved cysteine through the conserved F or W. The D gene is left open where the match is weak. Part of the rows lack a size; the others show once, few, many or a class for expanded clones.

clone size,J gene,D gene,V gene,CDR3 DNA,CDR3 protein
once,TRBJ1-1,NA,TRBV21-1,TGTGCCAGCAGCAAAGCCTGCCCCTTGAACGAAGCTTTCTTT,CASSKACPLNEAFF
once,TRBJ1-1,NA,TRBV12-5,TGTGCTAGTGGTTTAGGGGGGCCTGAAGCTTTCTTT,CASGLGGPEAFF
NA,TRBJ2-1,NA,TRBV5-4,TGTGCCAGCAGCTTGGCAAACAGGGGGGGGGACAATGAGCAGTTCTTC,CASSLANRGGDNEQFF
NA,TRBJ1-2,NA,TRBV7-9,TGTGCCAGCAGCTTAACGGGGAAGGGCTACACCTTC,CASSLTGKGYTF
NA,TRBJ2-3,TRBD1,TRBV3-1/TRBV3-2,TGTGCCAGCAGCCCGGGACAGGGCCCAAATACGCAGTATTTT,CASSPGQGPNTQYF
NA,TRBJ2-5,NA,TRBV13,TGTGCCAGCAGCTCGAGGGGGGGCGAAGAGACCCAGTACTTC,CASSSRGGEETQYF
NA,TRBJ2-5,TRBD2,TRBV11-2,TGTGCCAGCAGCTTACGAACTCGGGGGGGGCAAGAGACCCAGTACTTC,CASSLRTRGGQETQYF
NA,TRBJ2-2,NA,TRBV2,TGTGCCAGCAGCCCGACGAGGCGCAACACCGGGGAGCTGTTTTTT,CASSPTRRNTGELFF
once,TRBJ1-3,NA,TRBV28,TGTGCCAGCAGGAAAAGGGGAGGATCAAGAGGAAACACCATATATTTT,CASRKRGGSRGNTIYF
NA,TRBJ2-5,TRBD1,TRBV5-1,TGCGCCAGCAGCTTTGGACAGGGAAGCGAGACCCAGTACTTC,CASSFGQGSETQYF
once,TRBJ2-5,TRBD1,TRBV6-1,TGTGCCAGCAGTGAAGTGTACAGGGGGGAGACCCAGTACTTC,CASSEVYRGETQYF
few,TRBJ1-1,NA,TRBV29-1,TGCAGTGCCGACGGTATGAACACTGAAGCTTTCTTT,CSADGMNTEAFF
NA,TRBJ1-4,NA,TRBV6-5,TGTGCCAGCAGAAAGGACAGCGGTAATGAAAAACTGTTTTTT,CASRKDSGNEKLFF
NA,TRBJ1-2,NA,TRBV19,TGTGCCAGTAGTACCCGCGGGGATGGCTACACCTTC,CASSTRGDGYTF
NA,TRBJ1-5,TRBD1,TRBV6-1,TGTGCCAGCAGTGAGTGGACAGGGGGTGGCAATCAGCCCCAGCATTTT,CASSEWTGGGNQPQHF
NA,TRBJ2-5,NA,TRBV10-3,TGTGCCATCAGTGAGTCGAGTGGTGGCGGGACCCAGTACTTC,CAISESSGGGTQYF
NA,TRBJ1-1,TRBD1,TRBV5-1,TGCGCCAGCAGCTTGGATGACAGGGAAGGTACTGAAGCTTTCTTT,CASSLDDREGTEAFF
NA,TRBJ2-7,TRBD1,TRBV4-1,TGCGCCAGCAGCGTCGGGACAGGGGGCTACGAGCAGTACTTC,CASSVGTGGYEQYF
few,TRBJ1-6,NA,TRBV6-2/TRBV6-3,TGTGCCAGCACCCCGACACGGGAAAGGTCACCCCTCCACTTT,CASTPTRERSPLHF
NA,TRBJ1-4,TRBD1,TRBV28,TGTGCCAGCAGGGGACAGGGATATGTAGAAAAACTGTTTTTT,CASRGQGYVEKLFF
NA,TRBJ2-1,NA,TRBV9,TGTGCCAGCAGCGCGGAGGGTAGGGGATACAATGAGCAGTTCTTC,CASSAEGRGYNEQFF
NA,TRBJ2-3,TRBD2,TRBV18,TGTGCCAGCTCACCACCAAAAAACCTAGCGGTAACAGATACGCAGTATTTT,CASSPPKNLAVTDTQYF
NA,TRBJ1-2,TRBD1,TRBV7-9,TGTGCCAGCAGCTCGGACCCGGGACAGGGAATCTATGGCTACACCTTC,CASSSDPGQGIYGYTF
few,TRBJ2-3,TRBD2,TRBV4-1,TGCGCCAGCAGCCAATTCAGTAGCGGGGGACGCACAGATACGCAGTATTTT,CASSQFSSGGRTDTQYF
NA,TRBJ2-7,NA,TRBV12-3/TRBV12-4,TGTGCCAGCAGTTCCCGTGGCACCTACGAGCAGTACTTC,CASSSRGTYEQYF
NA,TRBJ2-7,NA,TRBV3-1/TRBV3-2,TGTGCCAGCAGCCGAGGTGGAGGCGAGCAGTACTTC,CASSRGGGEQYF
NA,TRBJ1-1,NA,TRBV25-1,TGTGCCAGCAGTGAATCCGGGTATGACACTGAAGCTTTCTTT,CASSESGYDTEAFF
NA,TRBJ2-7,NA,TRBV3-1/TRBV3-2,TGTGCCAGCAGCCCAGGGGCCTACGAGCAGTACTTC,CASSPGAYEQYF
once,TRBJ2-3,NA,TRBV16,TGTGCCAGCAGCCAGGCGGACAGCTCGGATACGCAGTATTTT,CASSQADSSDTQYF
NA,TRBJ1-5,NA,TRBV18,TGTGCCAGCTCACCGGACGGTGTTAGCAATCAGCCCCAGCATTTT,CASSPDGVSNQPQHF
NA,TRBJ2-1,NA,TRBV7-8,TGTGCCAGCAGCTTAGAATTTCCGCTCCCTCCCCCCTACAATGAGCAGTTCTTC,CASSLEFPLPPPYNEQFF
NA,TRBJ2-2,TRBD2,TRBV10-3,TGTGCCATCAGTGGACTAGCGGGGGAAAACACCGGGGAGCTGTTTTTT,CAISGLAGENTGELFF
NA,TRBJ1-4,NA,TRBV2,TGTGCCAGCAGTGAAGCGCAGGCAAAAAATGAAAAACTGTTTTTT,CASSEAQAKNEKLFF
NA,TRBJ2-3,NA,TRBV6-5,TGTGCCAGCATAGAGCAAATGGACGGACTCGGTGGGTATTTT,CASIEQMDGLGGYF
NA,TRBJ2-5,NA,TRBV7-9,TGTGCCAGCAGCCGTCGGGCCCCGGGGGCCGGGGAGACCCAGTACTTC,CASSRRAPGAGETQYF
NA,TRBJ2-7,NA,TRBV12-5,TGTGCTAGTGGTTTGGGCGCGTACGAGCAGTACTTC,CASGLGAYEQYF
NA,TRBJ1-4,NA,TRBV18,TGTGCCAGCTCACTAAGCGGGGCGGCGGGTAATGAAAAACTGTTTTTT,CASSLSGAAGNEKLFF